This T cell receptor (beta chain) comes out of a study of healthy donors' naive CD4 and CD8 T cells (dated by TCRdb to between 2014 and 2017). General notes on the study: Donor selection covered three age groups (20-25, 40-50 and 60-70 years) with more than five people in each, and the resulting cohort had a mean age of 44 and was half female. Rearranged TCR alpha and beta chains from naive CD4+ and CD8+ T cells were sequenced in the study to test how TCR variation relates to lineage commitment. Peripheral blood mononuclear cells were obtained from 18 unrelated, healthy individuals. For TCR alpha, a new primer set was designed to cover all functional IMGT alpha gene variants, and all other steps followed the beta-chain workflow. Donors were HLA-typed by sequencing at HLA-A, -B, -C, -DRB1, -DQB1 and -DPB1 using the SBTexcellerator protocol, an ABI3130xl analyzer and SBTengine software.

Taken from cysteine to phenylalanine, the CDR3 has 13 residues. The retained sequence is limited to the CDR3, 39 bases, with the frame set at the first base. CDR1 PRHDT and CDR2 FYEKMQ were looked up in the germline V gene (reference sequence). Trimming accounts for 5 bases at V and 3 bases at J, while the number of junction bases matched to no gene is 4. For sequencing, a 454 GS FLX Titanium was employed. A previously published linear amplification protocol was used to construct TCR libraries from about 490 ng of total RNA. The sequencing itself ran on the Roche/454 Genome Sequencer using Titanium chemistry. On the authors' methods: From roughly five of the healthy donors, 75,000 to 100,000 rearranged TCR alpha transcripts were sequenced. Duplicate transcripts were dropped, and unique TCR clonotypes were identified by the CDR3 junction according to IMGT nomenclature. Using logistic regression in R 2.13.0, the researchers modeled CD4 versus CD8 status as a function of V and J genes, with an adjustment for donor effects and a Bonferroni correction for multiple testing. TCRdb cleaned the public reads at Q25 with fastp, built clones with MiXCR and kept in-frame beta chains. For every CDR3 protein sequence, its rows merge into one entry that carries the most common genes and DNA. TCRdb's processing, not the authors', yielded these V and J calls. A total of some 190,000 distinct CDR3 sequences appear in this sample, around 80% of them only once. The ten largest clones add up to roughly 2.3% of the sample.

Overall study results and their limits: Alpha and beta chains were sequenced in bulk and could not be paired, so combined chain effects were not evaluated. The study did not directly address whether homeostatic proliferation of naive T cells might have biased the repertoire. In both chains, CD4+ lineage was associated with a positively charged CDR3, and CD8+ lineage was associated with a negatively charged CDR3. V genes, J genes and CDR3 charge together appeared to explain 10% to 15% of CD4/CD8 propensity variance, in a largely additive manner. Most V and J gene segments were reportedly biased between naive CD4+ and CD8+ cells, consistently across donors and independent of HLA genotype.

To note about this clonotype: Which antigen it targets is not known. No base quality information exists; no much larger clone differs at one position.

Cells with a CD4+CD8-CD45RO-CD45RA+ profile were isolated by FACS and defined as naive CD4+ T cells, and those with a CD8+CD4-CD45RA+CD27bright profile were defined as naive CD8+ T cells. Sorting used antibodies against CD4 (RPA-T4), CD8 (SK1), CD27 (O323), CD45RA (HI100) and CD45RO (UCHL1). The chain employs TRBV13 and TRBJ2-7, and 7 junctional nucleotides match TRBD1. The source material was naive CD4+ and CD8+ T cells sorted from blood, pooled from several donors. Read against the paper, the sample's cell subset or site label means: FACS-sorted naive CD4+ (CD45RO-CD45RA+) and naive CD8+ (CD45RA+CD27bright) T cells. The sequence derives from a pool of human donors in good health; the sample pools cells from several healthy donors. The DNA is TGTGCCAGCAGCGCAGGACAGGTCTACGAGCAGTACTTC. Translated, it gives CASSAGQVYEQYF.